One and the same sample provided the 25 T cell receptor beta chains below, sequenced in a study of PD-1 blockade in classical Hodgkin lymphoma. Only in-frame clones appear in the TCRdb table, and some are missing; sequencing was by immunoSEQ multiplex PCR. The sample contains about 22,000 clones, around 74% of which appear only once. Time point described: cycle 4 day 1 (C4D1), after 6 weeks of nivolumab. After autologous stem cell transplantation all patients relapsed, and prior brentuximab vedotin exposure differed between cohorts. With magnetic negative selection, CD4+ T cells were purified from PBMCs that had been thawed. The starting material was CD4+ T cells from blood, obtained before the fourth cycle of nivolumab. The receptors come from a human donor with classical Hodgkin lymphoma.

The J gene is TRBJ1-1, the V gene TRBV5-1, with D tentatively TRBD1 (6 bases). The CDR3 spans 15 residues. V shed 0 bases and J shed 11 bases, with 20 bases lying between them. The germline V gene has CDR1 SGHRS and CDR2 YFSETQ. CDR3 DNA: TGCGCCAGCAGCTTGGATCGGACAGATCAATCAGTCGCTTTCTTT. As protein: CASSLDRTDQSVAFF.

This clone has a single count. The chain joins TRBV7-9 to TRBJ2-7; 8 nucleotides align to TRBD1. V was clipped by 2 bases and J by 2 bases; unmatched bases: 5. Germline lookup yields CDR1 SEHNR and CDR2 FQNEAQ (reference sequence). The CDR3 spans 15 residues. The CDR3 here is CASSLPEDRAYEQYF. The CDR3 region has the DNA TGTGCCAGCAGCTTACCGGAGGACAGGGCCTACGAGCAGTACTTC.

The CDR3 here is CASSLEAGVKQFF. In DNA form, the CDR3 reads TGTGCCAGCAGCTTAGAAGCGGGGGTAAAGCAGTTCTTC. The chain links TRBV7-3 to TRBJ2-1, with 8 bases identical to TRBD2. The CDR3 spans 13 residues. With 2 bases clipped from V and 11 bases from J, the junction kept 5 bases outside the gene matches. The germline V gene has CDR1 SGHTA and CDR2 FQGTGA.

J is TRBJ1-4 and V is TRBV29-1; D is uncertain. Germline values: CDR1 SQVTM, CDR2 ANQGSEA. Trimming cost V 4 bases and J 8 bases, with 14 bases left between them. The CDR3 extends over 13 amino acids. CDR3 sequence reads: CSVARTAEEKLFF. The CDR3, as DNA: TGCAGCGTTGCTCGGACTGCGGAGGAAAAACTGTTTTTT. Combining the CDR3 with reference TRBV29-1 and TRBJ1-4 gives the whole variable domain SAVISQKPSRDICQRGTSLTIQCQVDSQVTMMFWYRQQPGQSLTLIATANQGSEATYESGFVIDKFPISRPNLTFSTLTVSNMSPEDSSIYLCSVARTAEEKLFFGSGTQLSVL.

V usage is TRBV13 and J usage is TRBJ2-5; 8 nucleotides align to TRBD2. Per the germline V gene, CDR1 is PRHDT and CDR2 is FYEKMQ (reference sequence). The CDR3 totals 13 residues. The V segment lost 8 bases and the J segment 5 bases; nucleotides outside the gene matches: 7. CDR3 residues: CASWAGGLETQYF. The CDR3 region has the DNA TGTGCCAGCTGGGCGGGGGGTCTGGAGACCCAGTACTTC.

The chain has TRBV10-3 and TRBJ1-2; 7 nucleotides line up with TRBD1. This CDR3 is built from 14 residues. J was trimmed by 6 bases and V by 3 bases; bases with no gene match: 7. In germline, CDR1 is ENHRY, CDR2 SYGVKD. CDR3 nucleotides: TGTGCCATCAGTGATGACAGGGTACGTGATGGCTACACCTTC. As protein: CAISDDRVRDGYTF.

This clone was found once. The genes are TRBV6-6 and TRBJ1-4; tentative D call: TRBD1 (6 bases). V lost 5 bases, J lost 5 bases, and 18 bases lay in between. Germline V gene data show CDR1 as MNHNY and CDR2 as SVGAGI (reference sequence). The CDR3 contains 16 residues. CDR3 sequence: CASSGGGGLENEKLFF. CDR3 nucleotide sequence: TGTGCCAGCAGTGGGGGGGGCGGACTGGAGAATGAAAAACTGTTTTTT.

The chain recombines TRBV11-2 with TRBJ2-5; either TRBD1 or TRBD2 may fit D (6 bases each). Germline V gene data show CDR1 as SGHAT and CDR2 as FQNNGV. Trimming took off 1 base at V and 5 bases at J, with 17 bases between the two ends. The CDR3 runs 16 residues. The CDR3 DNA follows: TGTGCCAGCAGCTTAGGACTACTCGGGGGCTGGGAGACCCAGTACTTC. It translates to CASSLGLLGGWETQYF.

Only a few counts were recorded for this clone. The CDR3 here is CATSREGQGYHEQYF. The CDR3 DNA is TGTGCCACCAGCAGGGAGGGGCAGGGATATCACGAGCAGTACTTC. This rearrangement joins TRBV15 to TRBJ2-7; possible D gene TRBD2, 6 bases. The length of the CDR3 is 15 residues. CDR1 is LNHNV and CDR2 is YYDKDF in the germline V gene (reference sequence). Trimming left V 3 bases short and J 5 bases short, with 17 bases between. Full variable domain (missing parts from reference TRBV15 and TRBJ2-7): DAMVIQNPRYQVTQFGKPVTLSCSQTLNHNVMYWYQQKSSQAPKLLFHYYDKDFNNEADTPDNFQSRRPNTSFCFLDIRSPGLGDTAMYLCATSREGQGYHEQYFGPGTRLTVT.

The V call is TRBV19, the J call TRBJ2-1, with no clear D. The V gene lost 6 bases and the J gene lost 3 bases, with 3 bases spanning the gap. This CDR3 has 11 amino acids. CDR1 LNHDA and CDR2 SQIVND come from the germline V gene (reference sequence). DNA of the CDR3: TGTGCCAGTAGCTACTACAATGAGCAGTTCTTC. Protein: CASSYYNEQFF.

The sample holds a few counts of this clone. This chain links TRBV14 with TRBJ1-1, with no clear D. The V gene's germline CDR1 is SGHDN and CDR2 FVKESK. Between the trimmed V and J ends, which lost 4 bases and 1 base, there was a span of 7 bases. The CDR3 contains 13 residues. The CDR3 DNA sequence: TGTGCCAGCAGCCGGTGGGGGAACACTGAAGCTTTCTTT. Residues: CASSRWGNTEAFF. Supplemented by reference TRBV14 and TRBJ1-1, the full variable domain reads EAGVTQFPSHSVIEKGQTVTLRCDPISGHDNLYWYRRVMGKEIKFLLHFVKESKQDESGMPNNRFLAERTGGTYSTLKVQPAELEDSGVYFCASSRWGNTEAFFGQGTRLTVV.

This clone was observed a handful of times. The gene calls are TRBV7-9 and TRBJ1-3; D is unresolved. CDR3 length equals 16 residues. The germline V and J ends were trimmed by 5 bases and 0 bases, with 14 bases remaining between them. Germline V gene sequence: CDR1 SEHNR, CDR2 FQNEAQ (reference sequence). The CDR3 DNA is TGTGCCAGCAGCAGCGGTTTTGCCGACTCTGGAAACACCATATATTTT. This translates into CASSSGFADSGNTIYF.

This clone was observed a single time. This chain connects TRBV7-6 to TRBJ1-5; D is possibly TRBD1 (6 bases). The CDR3 extends over 14 amino acids. V gave up 10 bases and J gave up 0 bases, with 13 bases separating them. The V gene's germline CDR1 is SGHVS and CDR2 FNYEAQ. The CDR3 sequence: CANPGQNSNQPQHF. CDR3 nucleotides: TGTGCCAATCCGGGACAAAATAGCAATCAGCCCCAGCATTTT.

J is TRBJ2-3 and V is TRBV30, with D perhaps TRBD1 or TRBD2 (5 bases each). The CDR3 runs 14 residues. The germline V gene has CDR1 GTSNPN and CDR2 SVGIG (reference sequence). V was trimmed by 5 bases and J by 1 base, leaving 13 bases between them. The CDR3 protein is CAWEPPGRTDTQYF. CDR3 nucleotide sequence: TGTGCCTGGGAACCGCCGGGGCGCACAGATACGCAGTATTTT.

The genes are TRBV11-2 and TRBJ2-1; 9 bases line up with TRBD2. Germline V gives CDR1 SGHAT, CDR2 FQNNGV. The J segment lost 3 bases and the V segment lost 11 bases, leaving 5 bases of the junction unmatched. The CDR3 covers 13 residues. The CDR3 loop reads CASGTSFYNEQFF. CDR3 bases: TGTGCCTCCGGGACTAGCTTCTACAATGAGCAGTTCTTC.

Comment on this clone: Other DNA sequences in the sample encode the same CDR3. The gene calls are TRBV7-2 and TRBJ2-7; D unclear. Trimming shortened V by 0 bases and J by 2 bases, and 5 bases separated the two germline ends. CDR1 is SGHTA, CDR2 FQGNSA, per germline. This CDR3 has 13 amino acids. The CDR3 bases are TGTGCCAGCAGCTTAGCCAGGACCTACGAGCAGTACTTC. Translation gives CASSLARTYEQYF.

This rearrangement joins TRBV7-9 to TRBJ2-2, with 7 bases lining up with TRBD1. Trimming at V came to 6 bases and at J to 0 bases, leaving 4 bases not matched to a gene. Germline-derived CDR1 and CDR2 are SEHNR and FQNEAQ (reference sequence). The CDR3 contains 15 residues. CDR3: CASRKDRANTGELFF. In nucleotides, the CDR3 is TGTGCCAGCAGAAAAGACAGGGCGAACACCGGGGAGCTGTTTTTT.

This chain links TRBV5-4 with TRBJ2-7, with D perhaps matching TRBD1 (7 bases). V lost 3 bases and J 4 bases, leaving 14 bases between the germline ends. The germline V gene has CDR1 SGHNT and CDR2 YYREEE (reference sequence). The CDR3 loop spans 14 amino acids. The CDR3, as DNA: TGTGCCAGCAGCTCGCTGACAGGGAGGTACGAGCAGTACTTC. Its translation: CASSSLTGRYEQYF.

This chain connects TRBV16 to TRBJ1-2, with 10 bases matching TRBD1. With V trimmed by 4 bases and J by 5 bases, 7 bases remained unmatched. The CDR3 totals 15 residues. Germline values: CDR1 KGHSY, CDR2 FQNENV. The CDR3 is CASSPRDRGTYGYTF. Written as DNA, the CDR3 is TGTGCCAGCAGCCCCCGGGACAGGGGCACTTATGGCTACACCTTC.

The chain uses TRBV28 and TRBJ1-4; no definite D call. CDR1 is MDHEN and CDR2 is SYDVKM in the germline V gene. The germline V and J ends were trimmed by 6 bases and 0 bases, with 17 bases remaining between them. CDR3 length: 17 residues. As DNA, the CDR3 is TGTGCCAGCAGCCTCTCGCAAGGCCTTGCAACTAATGAAAAACTGTTTTTT. This codes for CASSLSQGLATNEKLFF.

V is TRBV7-2 and J is TRBJ1-1, with a tentative D call TRBD1 (6 bases). Between the trimmed V and J ends, which lost 2 bases and 1 base, there was a span of 14 bases. In germline, CDR1 is SGHTA, CDR2 FQGNSA. CDR3 length equals 16 residues. The CDR3, as DNA: TGTGCCAGCAGCTTAAATTCCGGGACAACGAACACTGAAGCTTTCTTT. Amino acids: CASSLNSGTTNTEAFF.

This chain connects TRBV7-8 to TRBJ1-4; 7 bases are shared with TRBD1. There are 15 residues in the CDR3. Germline V CDR1 and CDR2: SGHVS, FQNEAQ. The V and J ends lost 5 bases and 5 bases, in that order; junction bases with no gene match: 8. The CDR3 here is CASSPPTGRNEKLFF. The CDR3, as DNA: TGTGCCAGCAGCCCGCCGACAGGGCGGAATGAAAAACTGTTTTTT.

This chain links TRBV11-3 with TRBJ1-1; D gene uncertain. CDR1 and CDR2 from the germline V gene are SGHNT and YENEEA. The CDR3 consists of 14 residues. The V end was cut by 1 base, the J end by 4 bases, with 10 bases between. CDR3 loop: CASSLGGVGTEAFF. In DNA, the CDR3 is TGTGCCAGCAGCTTAGGGGGTGTGGGCACTGAAGCTTTCTTT.

The V and J genes are TRBV15 and TRBJ1-1, with 10 bases that match TRBD1. In germline, CDR1 is LNHNV, CDR2 YYDKDF (reference sequence). V shed 5 bases and J 6 bases; nucleotides not matched to a gene: 9. This CDR3 is built from 15 residues. The CDR3 DNA follows: TGTGCCACCAGCCGACCAGGACAGGGGGACCCTGAAGCTTTCTTT. It specifies CATSRPGQGDPEAFF.

The chain uses TRBV7-2 and TRBJ2-7; D unclear. CDR3 length: 14 residues. Germline V gives CDR1 SGHTA, CDR2 FQGNSA. The V and J ends lost 1 base and 2 bases respectively, with 9 bases between them. The CDR3 DNA follows: TGTGCCAGCAGCTTAGGCCTTGCACCCTACGAGCAGTACTTC. Translating it yields CASSLGLAPYEQYF.